This entry is about one T cell receptor beta chain. Its antigen is currently not known. No base quality information exists; no much larger clone differs at one position. The junction shows trimming of 2 bases on V and 7 bases on J, and the gene matches do not reach 4 bases of it. Reading the germline V gene gives CDR1 MNHEY and CDR2 SVGAGI. The CDR3 holds 14 amino acids from the cysteine to the phenylalanine. CDR3 DNA only is kept here, 42 bases in frame from base 1. The cohort consisted of fewer than 700 healthy bone marrow donors. Cohort members were all nominally healthy when sampled, although unrecorded immune exposures were likely present. The donor tested CMV seropositive, placing the donor among the 290 or so seropositive members of the cohort. A peripheral blood sample was provided by each donor, and peripheral blood mononuclear cells were used for TCR beta sequencing. Genomic DNA was extracted from the blood cell samples with the Qiagen DNeasy Blood Extraction Kit.

Preparation of the library involved the immunoSEQ multiplex PCR assay. The multiplex PCR relied on a mix of 60 forward primers for TCR Vbeta segments and 13 reverse primers for TCR Jbeta segments. The CDR3 region of rearranged TCR beta genes was amplified from genomic DNA by a multiplex PCR assay. The Illumina HiSeq System was used to sequence the amplified TCR beta libraries as 87-base-pair reads. Per the original workflow: A later analysis counted tens of millions of unique TCR beta chains across the 650 to 800 repertoires, and some 11 million of these chains were shared by at least two donors. Raw reads were error-corrected and collapsed into unique sequences with a nearest-neighbor algorithm that merged closely related sequences to remove PCR and sequencing errors. Alignment of CDR3 sequences to IMGT reference sequences was used to assign V, D and J gene segments. For a sequence to be retained, at least a six-nucleotide match to both a V gene segment and a J gene segment was required. A rearrangement counted as productive if the CDR3 had no stop codons and remained in frame with V and J, and every other rearrangement counted as non-productive. Following IMGT convention, CDR3 was defined as the stretch from the second conserved V-encoded cysteine up to the conserved J-encoded phenylalanine. Sequences without an unambiguous match to a single V gene segment were excluded from the earlier analysis of a few hundred of the donors. An earlier analysis of 587 of the donors classified V segments as functional when productive rearrangements were above 56.7% and as segregating when the standard deviation between donors was above 5%. A statistical classification framework was developed to diagnose cytomegalovirus status using the catalog of TCR beta chain sequences. In a later analysis, V and J genes were assigned by comparing TCR nucleotide sequences against IMGT/GENE-DB human TR gene sequences. The TCRdist pipeline was used in a later analysis to assign CDR3 sequences and most-parsimonious VDJ recombination scenarios. In a later analysis, each TCR beta chain was defined by its CDR3 amino acid sequence together with its V-gene family, and reads without a unique V-gene family were excluded. A later analysis removed 550 to 700 highly shared, low-generation-probability nucleotide sequences to deal with suspected cross-contamination and a sequencing artifact. In a later analysis, a clonal expansion index was calculated for each public chain from normalized within-repertoire ranks of inferred template counts. In a later analysis, generation probabilities were computed with a VDJ recombination model fitted to out-of-frame rearrangements, and the resulting probabilities were checked against IGoR. Hypergeometric tests were used in a later analysis to score TCR-TCR, TCR-HLA and TCR-CMV co-occurrence, with a repertoire-size bias correction applied to the TCR pairs. False discovery rates were estimated in a later analysis by permuting HLA or CMV assignments 20 times. A later analysis grouped co-occurring TCRs with DBSCAN, adding TCRdist sequence similarity when clustering within HLA-allele-positive subsets. For co-occurrence clustering, repertoires with fewer than 30,000 or more than 120,000 public chains were excluded, along with roughly 5 repertoires with anomalous nucleotide sharing. TCRdb limited this immuneACCESS table to in-frame rearrangements with V and J called. A share of clones is missing; checked studies link under half to unresolved V genes, and the rest is unexplained. Clonal size and the V and J genes are those of that table, whereas D and trimming came from the DNA. In all, the sample holds about 90,000 clones, and about 73% of those were seen once. The top ten constitute under 5.5% of the sample.

This record belongs to a study of cytomegalovirus exposure and HLA in healthy donors (dated by TCRdb to 2016 to 2017). About the study as a whole: An earlier analysis of more than 550 of the donors reported over 250 Gb of sequence data and about 120 million unique TCR beta sequences obtained from about 179 million T cells. Around 330 gigabases of sequencing data and around 88 million unique TCR sequences made up an early release that covered 500 to 650 HLA-typed donors. The genetic ancestry cluster associated with self-reported Caucasian donors included about four fifths of the roughly 400 genotyped donors. The aim of the study was to test whether cataloging public T cell receptors could identify signatures of past pathogen exposure. Using immunosequencing, the study profiled T cell repertoires from about 610 subjects and related those repertoires to cytomegalovirus serostatus. In addition to the first cohort of 650 to 800 subjects, a separate validation cohort of 130 or so different subjects was used. To predict cytomegalovirus infection status, the study brought together high-throughput TCR immunosequencing, statistical association of individual TCRs with disease status, and machine learning. A later analysis re-analyzed previously published TCR beta repertoires from 500 to 700 donors and added high-resolution HLA genotyping to study TCR occurrence patterns. Rather than drawing on any new phenotypic data, the later analysis identified candidate immune exposures from TCR beta sequences and the way those sequences occurred across donors. An earlier analysis of around 580 of the donors used high-throughput TCR beta sequencing to judge whether each TCR beta V gene segment behaved as functional or pseudogenic. Alongside the repertoire data, information on donor age, sex, ethnicity and CMV serostatus was compiled. A later genetic analysis took genome-wide SNP genotypes for about 65% of the 666 donors and used that subset as a discovery cohort. Every repertoire in the discovery cohort had been generated on one and the same sequencing platform. Both class I and class II loci were covered by HLA typing, at four-digit resolution. Typing coverage differed by locus: A, B, C, DRB1 and DQB1 were typed in about 620-630 donors, DQA1 in 522, DPA1 in roughly 590, and DPB1 in 450 to 480. Five DR-DQ haplotypes were treated as single units for association and clustering because of strong linkage in the cohort. Among 300 to 500 genotyped donors of the cohort, an average of approximately 240,000 unique TCR beta nucleotide sequences was sequenced per donor, of which about 18% were non-productive.

Overall study results and their limits: Roughly uniform sequencing depth across donors was assumed in presence/absence analyses, although this assumption may not hold. In vitro tests confirmed that three of the cytomegalovirus-associated TCR beta chains recognize cytomegalovirus antigens. A cluster of highly shared sequence variants was judged likely to be a technical artifact of the sequencing pipeline. The only immune exposure information available for the cohort was CMV serostatus. This cohort had only TCR beta chains sequenced, and the lack of alpha or paired-chain data limited which features could be detected. Most CMV-associated TCR beta chains appeared to be HLA-restricted in a later analysis, and the HLA associations seemed to be driven largely by CMV exposure. Linkage disequilibrium might explain the correlated functional status among segregating V segments, but an unknown experimental factor could not be ruled out. An earlier analysis of 587 of the donors showed that most TCR beta V segments appeared in productive rearrangements either about 87% or about 30% of the time, which broadly matched IMGT annotations. An association between a missense DCLRE1C variant and V-gene and J-gene trimming of TCR beta chains was found in a later genetic analysis and replicated in an independent cohort. When HLA alleles, especially DR and DQ, strongly co-occurred, TCR associations were difficult to assign to individual alleles. Most TCR sequences were observed very rarely across donors, whereas some public TCRs were present in many individuals. Because HLA typing was unavailable for some donors at each locus, only the typed subset was used in association tests. In a later genetic analysis, fewer N-insertions in productive TCRs were reported among donors in an Asian-associated ancestry cluster than the approximately 710-donor mean. In a later analysis, around 15,000 TCR beta sequences were associated with specific HLA alleles at a false discovery rate of 0.05. According to a later analysis, parvovirus B19, influenza, CMV and Epstein-Barr virus appeared linked to several top co-occurrence clusters. The earlier analysis of nearly 600 of the donors excluded fewer than 20 rarely observed V segments, including chromosome 9 orphons, because counts were too low. Some IMGT-functional V segments, including TRBV6-2 and TRBV6-3, could not be told apart with the 87-base-pair reads, so those segments were excluded. The study gave a list of some 150 TCR beta chains associated with cytomegalovirus. A further reported finding was that TCR beta sequences accurately predicted the HLA-A and HLA-B alleles for most subjects in the first cohort. In a later analysis, HLA-associated TCR beta chains showed more clonal expansion and lower generation probabilities than non-associated chains that were equally common. The classifier was reported to diagnose cytomegalovirus status with high specificity and sensitivity in both the original cohort and the validation cohort. It was suggested by the authors that the approach could potentially be generalized to other disease states and immunological phenotypes. In a later analysis, the rate of TCR association differed among HLA loci, with DRB1 alleles having the most associated TCRs and HLA-C alleles having the fewest.

The sequencing input was PBMCs. This TCR was sampled from a woman in her thirties or forties in good health and CMV-seropositive. The chain links TRBV6-5 with TRBJ1-2; 10 bases in the junction line up with TRBD1. The CDR3 loop reads CASSYGGQGFGYTF. In nucleotide form, the sequence is TGTGCCAGCAGTTACGGGGGACAGGGGTTTGGCTACACCTTC.